The clone carrying this T cell receptor (beta chain) is medium-sized (0.01 to 0.1%) within its sample. The data originate from a study of blood T cell repertoires in COVID-19. Study as a whole: COVID-19 samples collected from the United States, Italy and Spain covered acute and convalescent phases. The analysed material was cDNA or gDNA that came from T cells, B-cell-depleted T cells, or PBMCs.

In the original analysis: The authors estimated nucleated cell counts from reference gene primer amplification. The data were produced by immunoSEQ multiplex PCR, yet TCRdb's version contains in-frame clones alone and is incomplete. V, J and clone size are taken as reported in that table, and D and trimming were inferred from the DNA itself. The repertoire holds 20,000 to 30,000 clones, with 65% to 90% as singletons. Germline loops: CDR1 MNHEY, CDR2 SVGEGT. The CDR3 is 17 amino acids. V shed 5 bases, J shed 4 bases, and the junction held 16 bases outside the gene matches. The specimen was peripheral blood. The receptor's source is a woman aged 80 or over with acute or convalescent COVID-19. V and J are TRBV6-2 or TRBV6-3 and TRBJ2-7; 8 bases are a match to TRBD1. DNA of the CDR3: TGTGCCAGCAGTAGCGCACTGACCGGACAGGGTTTGTACGAGCAGTACTTC. This sequence encodes CASSSALTGQGLYEQYF.